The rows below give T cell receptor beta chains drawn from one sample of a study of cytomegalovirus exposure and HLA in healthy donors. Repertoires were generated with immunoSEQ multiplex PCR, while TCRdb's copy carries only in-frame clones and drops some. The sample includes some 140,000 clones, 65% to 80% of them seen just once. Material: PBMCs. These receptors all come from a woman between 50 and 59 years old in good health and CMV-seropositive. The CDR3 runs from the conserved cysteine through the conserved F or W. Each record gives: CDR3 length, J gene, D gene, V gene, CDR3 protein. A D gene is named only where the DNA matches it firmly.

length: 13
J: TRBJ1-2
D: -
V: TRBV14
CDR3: CASSPGLDYGYTF

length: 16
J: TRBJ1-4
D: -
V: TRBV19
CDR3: CASSRDRPATNEKLFF

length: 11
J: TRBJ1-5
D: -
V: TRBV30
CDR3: CAWSPGGTQHF

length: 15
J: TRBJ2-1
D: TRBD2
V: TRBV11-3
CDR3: CASSRRLAGRHEQFF

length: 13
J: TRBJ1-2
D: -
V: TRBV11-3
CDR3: CASSLREGHGYTF

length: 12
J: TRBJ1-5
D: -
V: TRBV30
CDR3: CAWGRGNQPQHF

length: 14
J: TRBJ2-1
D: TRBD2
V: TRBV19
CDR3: CASSIGGGSGEQFF

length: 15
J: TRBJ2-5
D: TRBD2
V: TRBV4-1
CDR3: CASSQLGLAAETQYF

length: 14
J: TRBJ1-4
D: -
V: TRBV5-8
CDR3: CASSPGASTEKLFF

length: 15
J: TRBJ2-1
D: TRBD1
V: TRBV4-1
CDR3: CASSQSRGSYNEQFF

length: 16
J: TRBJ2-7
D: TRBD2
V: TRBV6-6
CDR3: CASTDRTSGGSMEQYF

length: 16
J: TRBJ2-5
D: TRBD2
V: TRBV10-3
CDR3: CAISEPSGGLQETQYF

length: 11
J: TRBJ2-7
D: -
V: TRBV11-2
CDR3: CASSPSYEQYF

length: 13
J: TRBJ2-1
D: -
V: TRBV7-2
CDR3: CASSLTPGIYSFF

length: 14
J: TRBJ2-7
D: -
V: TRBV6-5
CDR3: CASSPSIGNYEQYF

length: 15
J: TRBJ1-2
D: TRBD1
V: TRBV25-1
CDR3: CASSVTDRTNYGYTF

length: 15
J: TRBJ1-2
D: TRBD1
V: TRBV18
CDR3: CASSPSGGLDYGYTF

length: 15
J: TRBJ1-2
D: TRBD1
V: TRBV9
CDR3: CASSVTGTGDYGYTF

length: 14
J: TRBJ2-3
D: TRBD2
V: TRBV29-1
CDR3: CSVGGAGGTDTQYF

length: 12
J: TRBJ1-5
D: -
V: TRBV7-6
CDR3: CASSQTRGPQHF

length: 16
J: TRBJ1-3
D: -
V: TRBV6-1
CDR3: CASSERMSGAGNTIYF

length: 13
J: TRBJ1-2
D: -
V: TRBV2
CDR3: CASSERESDGYTF

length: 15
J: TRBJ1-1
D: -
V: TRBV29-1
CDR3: CSVEGAQVGPIEAFF

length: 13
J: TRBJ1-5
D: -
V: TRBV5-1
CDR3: CASSWTGNQPQHF

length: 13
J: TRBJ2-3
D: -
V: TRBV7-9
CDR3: CASSLPSTDTQYF

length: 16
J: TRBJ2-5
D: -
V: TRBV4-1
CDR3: CASSLGWTVRGETQYF

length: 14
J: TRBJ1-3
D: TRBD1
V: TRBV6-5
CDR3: CASSTGTGGNTIYF

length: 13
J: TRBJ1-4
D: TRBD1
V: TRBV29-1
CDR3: CSVTTGVGEKLFF

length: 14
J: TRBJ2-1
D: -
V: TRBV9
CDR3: CASSVAGDSNEQFF

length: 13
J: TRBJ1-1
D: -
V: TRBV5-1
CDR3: CASSLAGNTEAFF

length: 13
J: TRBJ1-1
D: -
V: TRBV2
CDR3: CASSGSGDAEAFF

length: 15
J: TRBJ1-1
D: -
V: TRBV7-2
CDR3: CASSLDQTVTTEAFF

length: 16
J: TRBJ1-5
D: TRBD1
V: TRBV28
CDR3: CASTWDRGNSNQPQHF

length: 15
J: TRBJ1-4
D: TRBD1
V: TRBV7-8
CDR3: CASSSWTGFNEKLFF

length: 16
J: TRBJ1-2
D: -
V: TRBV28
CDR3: CASSLGFRAPNYGYTF

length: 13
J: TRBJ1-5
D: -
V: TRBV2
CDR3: CASTREGNQPQHF

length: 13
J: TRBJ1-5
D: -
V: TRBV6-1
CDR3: CASVRQGNQPQHF

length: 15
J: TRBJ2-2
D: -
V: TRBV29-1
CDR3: CSVSRGAGNTGELFF

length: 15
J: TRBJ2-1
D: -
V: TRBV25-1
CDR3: CASSEYGGSYNEQFF

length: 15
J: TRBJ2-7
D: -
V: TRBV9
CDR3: CASSAGASRSYEQYF

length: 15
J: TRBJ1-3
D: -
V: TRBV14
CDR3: CASSQDRSGRNTIYF

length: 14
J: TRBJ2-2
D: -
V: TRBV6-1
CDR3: CASTKDRNTGELFF

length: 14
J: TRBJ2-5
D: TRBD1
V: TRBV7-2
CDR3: CASSGDSQRMTQYF

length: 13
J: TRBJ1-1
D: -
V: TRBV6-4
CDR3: CASSEVGTGEAFF

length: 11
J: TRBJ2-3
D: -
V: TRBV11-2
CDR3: CASSLTDTQYF

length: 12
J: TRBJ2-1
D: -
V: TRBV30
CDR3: CALGVGGPSPFF

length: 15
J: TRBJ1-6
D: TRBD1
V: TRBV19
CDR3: CASSIQGQPNSPLHF

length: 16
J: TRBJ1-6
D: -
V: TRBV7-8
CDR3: CASSQGTQTYNSPLHF

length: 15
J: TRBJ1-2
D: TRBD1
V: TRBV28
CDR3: CASSSGGRGNYGYTF

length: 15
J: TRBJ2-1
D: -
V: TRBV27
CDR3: CASSYLDRRANEQFF

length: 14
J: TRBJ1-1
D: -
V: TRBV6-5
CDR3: CASSYDQGTTEAFF

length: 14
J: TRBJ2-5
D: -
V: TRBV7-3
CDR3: CASSLTRGQETQYF

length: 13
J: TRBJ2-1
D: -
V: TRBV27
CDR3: CASSRVSYNEQFF

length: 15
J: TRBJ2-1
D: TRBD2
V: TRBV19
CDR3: CASSIIGGGRHEQFF

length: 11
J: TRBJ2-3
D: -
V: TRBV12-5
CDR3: CASGLSDTQYF